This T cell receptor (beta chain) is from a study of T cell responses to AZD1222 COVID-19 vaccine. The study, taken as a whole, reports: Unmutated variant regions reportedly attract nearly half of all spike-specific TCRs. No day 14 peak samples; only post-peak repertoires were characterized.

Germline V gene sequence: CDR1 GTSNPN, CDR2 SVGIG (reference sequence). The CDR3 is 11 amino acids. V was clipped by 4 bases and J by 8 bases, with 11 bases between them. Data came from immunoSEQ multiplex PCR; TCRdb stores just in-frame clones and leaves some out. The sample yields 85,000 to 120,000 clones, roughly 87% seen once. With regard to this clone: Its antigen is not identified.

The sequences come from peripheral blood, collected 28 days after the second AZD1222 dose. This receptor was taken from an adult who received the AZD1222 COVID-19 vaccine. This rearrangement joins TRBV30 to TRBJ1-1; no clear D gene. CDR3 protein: CAWILTREAFF. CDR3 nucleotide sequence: TGTGCCTGGATTCTTACCCGGGAAGCTTTCTTT.